The 17 T cell receptor beta chains in this list originate from one sample, sequenced in a study of blood T cell repertoires in COVID-19. Sequenced by immunoSEQ multiplex PCR; TCRdb stores in-frame clones only, minus some. The sample yields roughly 350,000 clones, about 87% seen once. The specimen was peripheral blood. Every receptor here comes from a woman aged 45-65 years with COVID-19, enrolled during active disease.

The V call is TRBV5-8, the J call TRBJ1-5; D not certain. V was trimmed by 6 bases and J by 6 bases, leaving 16 bases between them. This CDR3 contains 14 residues. Germline-derived CDR1 and CDR2 are SGHTS and YDEGEE. CDR3 region: CASTVRGLTQPQHF. The CDR3 DNA follows: TGTGCCAGCACCGTTCGGGGTTTGACTCAGCCCCAGCATTTT.

On this clone: The same CDR3 can be traced to other DNA sequences in this sample. V usage is TRBV12-3 or TRBV12-4 and J usage is TRBJ1-2, with 7 bases identical to TRBD1. CDR3 length: 13 amino acids. The junction had 1 base not matched to a gene; V was cut back by 4 bases and J by 2 bases. This chain's CDR3 is CASSSTGNYGYTF. DNA of the CDR3: TGTGCCAGCAGTTCGACAGGGAACTATGGCTACACCTTC.

This clone was observed a single time. This rearrangement joins TRBV7-3 to TRBJ2-1, with D maybe TRBD2 (5 bases). Germline V gene data show CDR1 as SGHTA and CDR2 as FQGTGA. This CDR3 has 15 amino acids. V lost 5 bases and J 0 bases, leaving 11 bases between the germline ends. The CDR3 DNA is TGTGCCAGCAGCCACAGCGGCTACTCCTACAATGAGCAGTTCTTC. It encodes CASSHSGYSYNEQFF.

The chain recombines TRBV18 with TRBJ2-2; D unresolved. This CDR3 region has 14 residues. Trimming took 2 bases from V and 2 from J, leaving 6 bases between them. CDR1 KGHSH and CDR2 LQKENI come from the germline V gene. The CDR3 nucleotides are TGTGCCAGCTCACCAGACTCTAACACCGGGGAGCTGTTTTTT. This codes for CASSPDSNTGELFF.

In this sample, this clone turned up a few times. V is TRBV4-1 and J is TRBJ2-1, with 9 bases aligning to TRBD2. V lost 1 base to trimming and J lost 1 base; unmatched junction nucleotides: 8. The CDR3 has 18 residues. CDR1 and CDR2 from the germline V gene are MGHRA and YSYEKL. CDR3 sequence reads: CASSQVGVAGVSYNEQFF. CDR3 nucleotides: TGCGCCAGCAGCCAAGTAGGAGTAGCGGGAGTTTCCTACAATGAGCAGTTCTTC.

The rearrangement uses TRBV7-2 and TRBJ2-7, with D perhaps TRBD1 (6 bases). V lost 3 bases, J lost 0 bases, and 12 bases lay in between. Germline-derived CDR1 and CDR2 are SGHTA and FQGNSA. The CDR3 covers 15 residues. CDR3 amino acids: CASSFIGQSSYEQYF. CDR3 in DNA: TGTGCCAGCAGCTTTATAGGACAGTCCTCCTACGAGCAGTACTTC.

The chain recombines TRBV11-3 with TRBJ2-3; D might be TRBD2 (5 bases). This CDR3 has 13 residues. Per the germline V gene, CDR1 is SGHNT and CDR2 is YENEEA. Between the trimmed V and J ends, which lost 5 bases and 4 bases, there was a span of 10 bases. The CDR3 protein is CASSPAAADTQYF. CDR3 DNA: TGTGCCAGCAGCCCAGCGGCCGCAGATACGCAGTATTTT.

This clone is judged large. The J gene is TRBJ2-1, the V gene TRBV7-9, with TRBD2 as a possible D gene (5 bases). This CDR3 contains 16 residues. Trimming stripped 6 bases from V and 8 bases from J, with 23 bases between. The V gene's germline CDR1 is SEHNR and CDR2 FQNEAQ (reference sequence). CDR3 in DNA: TGTGCCAGCAGTCTGAGGGCGAGCGGCCGTTGGGATGAGCAGTTCTTC. Translated, it gives CASSLRASGRWDEQFF.

The chain employs TRBV7-3 and TRBJ2-2; D gene uncertain. Germline V gene sequence: CDR1 SGHTA, CDR2 FQGTGA. The CDR3 loop spans 11 amino acids. Deletions cut 4 bases from V and 7 bases from J, with 4 bases between. The CDR3 protein is CASSSIGELFF. As DNA, the CDR3 is TGTGCCAGCAGCTCCATCGGGGAGCTGTTTTTT.

This clone came up a few times. The chain links TRBV14 to TRBJ2-5; 9 nucleotides align to TRBD1. Germline V gene lookup returns CDR1 SGHDN and CDR2 FVKESK. This CDR3 comprises 15 residues. The junction had 7 bases not matched to a gene; V was cut back by 3 bases and J by 5 bases. The CDR3 bases are TGTGCCAGCAGCCAGGAACAGGGGGCATGGGAGACCCAGTACTTC. Translating it yields CASSQEQGAWETQYF.

V and J are TRBV29-1 and TRBJ1-2; the match to TRBD1 covers 8 bases. The ends lost 5 bases at V and 6 bases at J; junction bases unmatched: 14. CDR3 length: 15 amino acids. Germline V CDR1 and CDR2: SQVTM, ANQGSEA. The CDR3 region is CSVFGQGLYMDGYTF. The CDR3 DNA sequence: TGCAGCGTTTTCGGACAGGGACTTTATATGGATGGCTACACCTTC.

The V and J genes are TRBV7-6 and TRBJ1-5, with a possible D match to TRBD1 (5 bases). V was shortened by 1 base and J by 4 bases, with 11 bases between the two germline ends. There are 15 residues in the CDR3. Germline V gives CDR1 SGHVS, CDR2 FNYEAQ. The CDR3 nucleotides are TGTGCCAGCAGCTTAGACCCCGGGGGGAATCAGCCCCAGCATTTT. Its protein is CASSLDPGGNQPQHF. Combining the CDR3 with reference TRBV7-6 and TRBJ1-5 gives the whole variable domain GAGVSQSPRYKVTKRGQDVALRCDPISGHVSLYWYRQALGQGPEFLTYFNYEAQQDKSGLPNDRFSAERPEGSISTLTIQRTEQRDSAMYRCASSLDPGGNQPQHFGDGTRLSIL.

A word on this clone: This same CDR3 is encoded by further DNA sequences in the sample. This rearrangement joins TRBV5-6 to TRBJ2-7; 8 bases map to TRBD1. The CDR3 has 15 residues. V gave up 0 bases and J gave up 1 base; unmatched junction bases: 3. Per germline, CDR1 SGHDT and CDR2 YYEEEE. CDR3 region: CASSLGGQGSYEQYF. As DNA, the CDR3 is TGTGCCAGCAGCTTGGGTGGACAGGGTTCCTACGAGCAGTACTTC.

The genes are TRBV15 and TRBJ2-2; no definite D call. From germline, CDR1 is LNHNV and CDR2 YYDKDF (reference sequence). The V end lost 0 bases, the J end lost 6 bases, and 14 bases lay between the germline ends. The CDR3 covers 16 residues. CDR3 sequence: CATSREISTMAGELFF. CDR3 sequence (DNA): TGTGCCACCAGCAGAGAAATTAGTACGATGGCCGGGGAGCTGTTTTTT.

This chain links TRBV5-6 with TRBJ2-1; 8 bases match TRBD2. With V trimmed by 6 bases and J by 4 bases, 21 bases remained unmatched. Germline V gene lookup returns CDR1 SGHDT and CDR2 YYEEEE. This CDR3 has 19 residues. In nucleotides, the CDR3 is TGTGCCAGCACCAGTCGTTGGGCCGCGGGAGGCACATTTTACAATGAGCAGTTCTTC. This translates into CASTSRWAAGGTFYNEQFF.

The chain uses TRBV2 and TRBJ2-3, with no clear D. This CDR3 is built from 12 residues. The germline V gene encodes CDR1 SNHLY and CDR2 FYNNEI. The germline V and J ends were trimmed by 8 bases and 2 bases, with 8 bases remaining between them. The CDR3 sequence: CASSILTDTQYF. CDR3 bases: TGTGCCAGCTCTATCCTCACAGATACGCAGTATTTT.

The V gene is TRBV7-6, the J gene TRBJ1-1; D uncertain. Germline-derived CDR1 and CDR2 are SGHVS and FNYEAQ. V lost 5 bases to trimming and J lost 0 bases, with 16 bases between them. CDR3 size: 16 residues. CDR3 bases: TGTGCCAGCAGCCTCTCCAACCCCACAGTGAACACTGAAGCTTTCTTT. Its protein product is CASSLSNPTVNTEAFF.